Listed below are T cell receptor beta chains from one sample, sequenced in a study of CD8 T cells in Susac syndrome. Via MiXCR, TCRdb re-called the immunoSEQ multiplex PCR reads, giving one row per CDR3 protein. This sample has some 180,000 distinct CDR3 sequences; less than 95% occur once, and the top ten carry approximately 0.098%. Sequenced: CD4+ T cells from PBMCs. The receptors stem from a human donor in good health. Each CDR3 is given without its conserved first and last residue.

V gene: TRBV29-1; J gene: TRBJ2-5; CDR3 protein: SAPRQFGETQY
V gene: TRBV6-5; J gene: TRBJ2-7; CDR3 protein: ASRTSSYEQY
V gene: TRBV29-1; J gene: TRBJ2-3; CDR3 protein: SVSPSTDTQY
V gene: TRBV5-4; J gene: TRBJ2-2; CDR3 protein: ASSLLDRNAGELF
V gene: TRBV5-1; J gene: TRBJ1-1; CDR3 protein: ASSLVAGPAEAF
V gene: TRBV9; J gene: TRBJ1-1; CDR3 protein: ASSVAGGGHGAF
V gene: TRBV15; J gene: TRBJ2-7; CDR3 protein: ATSRDQRSGGEQY
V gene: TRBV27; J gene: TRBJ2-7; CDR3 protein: ASRIRTSGSYEQY
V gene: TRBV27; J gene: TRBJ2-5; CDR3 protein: ASSSGLVYETQY
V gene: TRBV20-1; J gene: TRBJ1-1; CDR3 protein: SASSGRGTEAF
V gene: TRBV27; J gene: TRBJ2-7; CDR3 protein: ASSLYHEQY
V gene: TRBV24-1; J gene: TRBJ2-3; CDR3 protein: ATSDPSGFVDTQY
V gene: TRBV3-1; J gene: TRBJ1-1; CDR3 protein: ASSRGTTEAF
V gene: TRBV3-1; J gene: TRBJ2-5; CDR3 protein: ASSQNGRQETQY
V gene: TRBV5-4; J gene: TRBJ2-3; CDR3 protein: ASSLGTTDTQY
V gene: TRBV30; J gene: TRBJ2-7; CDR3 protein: AWSEDRGMEQY
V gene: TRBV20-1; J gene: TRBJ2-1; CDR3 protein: SASLSGRGQF
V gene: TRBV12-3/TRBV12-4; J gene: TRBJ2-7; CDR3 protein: ASSFFPYEQY
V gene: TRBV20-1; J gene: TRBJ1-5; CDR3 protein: SARGAQPQH
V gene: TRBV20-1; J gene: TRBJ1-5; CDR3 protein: SAEAFPSNQPQH